The sequence of this TCR beta chain was determined in a study of T cells in Graves' hyperthyroidism and ophthalmopathy. Study conclusions and caveats: A model built on 13 V-J features separated ophthalmopathy from stable hyperthyroidism.

This clonotype has more than one count but fewer than ten. Its antigen is as yet unknown. The source material, RNA transcripts, was used to amplify TCR beta CDR3 regions. Researchers ran a first-round RT-PCR on the TCR CDR3 using the HTBI primer set. TCRdb passed the multiplex PCR reads through MiXCR, listing each CDR3 protein once. The repertoire consists of approximately 740,000 distinct CDR3 sequences, with 12% to 15% occurring once and the leading ten covering 10% to 13%. The germline CDR1 and CDR2 sequences are GTSNPN and SVGIG (reference sequence). The CDR3 is 15 residues long. V was clipped by 2 bases and J by 2 bases; unmatched bases: 3. It was uncontrolled infection, other autoimmune disease, pregnancy or lactation that excluded patients. Diagnoses rested on clinical symptoms, serum thyroxine and TRAb, thyroid ultrasound and orbital computed tomography. Fresh peripheral blood, 10 ml, was the source of the PBMCs.

Sequenced material: blood. The receptor was isolated from a woman aged 18-30 years with Graves' hyperthyroidism. The V and J genes are TRBV30 and TRBJ2-6, with 7 bases identical to TRBD1. Written as DNA, the CDR3 is TGTGCCTGGAGTCAAACAGGGGCTGGGGCCAACGTCCTGACTTTC. Its translation is CAWSQTGAGANVLTF.